A single sample is the source of the 27 T cell receptor beta chains below, sequenced in a study of immune evolution from preneoplasia to lung adenocarcinoma. Assay: immunoSEQ multiplex PCR; the TCRdb copy retains only in-frame clones and omits some. The sample has under 9,000 clones, roughly 77% seen once; the top ten hold around 8.8%. The sample consisted of FFPE minimally invasive lung adenocarcinoma tissue. The receptors were sampled from a person aged 65 to 85 with lung adenocarcinoma.

This chain uses TRBV6-1 with TRBJ1-5, with D uncertain. Germline V gene lookup returns CDR1 MNHNS and CDR2 SASEGT. This CDR3 spans 15 amino acids. The ends were cut back, 1 base at V and 2 bases at J, with 9 bases in the middle. The CDR3 protein is CASSEGMWGNQPQHF. The CDR3, as DNA: TGTGCCAGCAGTGAAGGGATGTGGGGCAATCAGCCCCAGCATTTT.

The CDR3 region is CASSAGTDPGKETQYF. The CDR3 region has the DNA TGTGCCAGCAGCGCCGGGACTGACCCGGGCAAAGAGACCCAGTACTTC. The V call is TRBV9, the J call TRBJ2-5; possibly TRBD2 for D (6 bases). V was trimmed by 3 bases and J by 3 bases, leaving 18 bases between them. The CDR3 consists of 16 residues. Germline V gene data show CDR1 as SGDLS and CDR2 as YYNGEE.

The J gene is TRBJ2-3, the V gene TRBV20-1, with D unresolved. Trimming took off 7 bases at V and 4 bases at J, with 9 bases between the two ends. The germline CDR1 and CDR2 sequences are DFQATT and SNEGSKA (reference sequence). The CDR3 consists of 11 residues. CDR3 DNA: TGCAGTGGGTCGATTGCAGATACGCAGTATTTT. It specifies CSGSIADTQYF.

The chain employs TRBV19 and TRBJ2-7; no definite D call. V was shortened by 1 base and J by 4 bases, with 8 bases between the two germline ends. The length of the CDR3 is 13 residues. Germline CDR1 LNHDA, CDR2 SQIVND (reference sequence). CDR3 amino acids: CASSIGAGYEQYF. CDR3 in DNA: TGTGCCAGTAGTATAGGGGCAGGATACGAGCAGTACTTC.

The CDR3 spells CASSETQGRETQYF. The CDR3 nucleotides read TGTGCCAGTAGCGAAACACAGGGGAGGGAGACCCAGTACTTC. The rearrangement links TRBV19 to TRBJ2-5, with a weak D call TRBD1 (7 bases). The germline V gene has CDR1 LNHDA and CDR2 SQIVND (reference sequence). The V and J ends lost 6 bases and 5 bases respectively, with 16 bases between them. The length of the CDR3 is 14 residues.

The gene calls are TRBV7-9 and TRBJ1-2; the D gene is possibly TRBD1 (5 bases). This CDR3 spans 16 amino acids. V shed 6 bases and J shed 5 bases, with 22 bases lying between them. The V gene's germline CDR1 is SEHNR and CDR2 FQNEAQ (reference sequence). CDR3 in DNA: TGTGCCAGCAGTCAGCAGGGTGGGGTTTCCCAATATGGCTACACCTTC. It translates to CASSQQGGVSQYGYTF.

This chain connects TRBV2 to TRBJ2-3; 10 bases match TRBD1. V lost 1 base and J lost 6; bases outside the gene matches: 7. There are 16 residues in the CDR3. From germline, CDR1 is SNHLY and CDR2 FYNNEI. The DNA of the CDR3 is TGTGCCAGCAGTGAAGGGAGGGACAGGGGTTTGGATACGCAGTATTTT. Amino acid sequence: CASSEGRDRGLDTQYF. Full variable domain (remainder filled in from reference TRBV2 and TRBJ2-3): EPEVTQTPSHQVTQMGQEVILRCVPISNHLYFYWYRQILGQKVEFLVSFYNNEISEKSEIFDDQFSVERPDGSNFTLKIRSTKLEDSAMYFCASSEGRDRGLDTQYFGPGTRLTVL.

J is TRBJ2-1 and V is TRBV5-8; 9 nucleotides agree with TRBD2. The CDR3 loop spans 14 amino acids. J was trimmed by 4 bases and V by 4 bases; bases with no gene match: 3. Germline lookup yields CDR1 SGHTS and CDR2 YDEGEE. In nucleotides, the CDR3 is TGTGCCAGCAGCCCGGGACTAGCATACAATGAGCAGTTCTTC. This encodes CASSPGLAYNEQFF.

The J gene is TRBJ2-7, the V gene TRBV28, with 11 bases lining up with TRBD1. The germline V gene encodes CDR1 MDHEN and CDR2 SYDVKM. This CDR3 is 15 amino acids long. Trimming at V came to 5 bases and at J to 5 bases, leaving 8 bases not matched to a gene. The CDR3 loop reads CASSTTPGQGDEQYF. CDR3 in DNA: TGTGCCAGCAGTACAACTCCGGGACAGGGGGACGAGCAGTACTTC.

V usage is TRBV7-7 and J usage is TRBJ2-5; 7 bases are shared with TRBD2. CDR1 is SSHAT, CDR2 FNYEAQ, per germline (reference sequence). This CDR3 region has 13 residues. Here the CDR3 DNA reads TGTGCTACGGGGGAGGGAAGGACGGAGACCCAGTACTTC. Protein product: CATGEGRTETQYF.

This chain uses TRBV29-1 with TRBJ2-1, with TRBD1 matching over 9 bases. CDR3 length equals 15 residues. Trimming removed 8 bases from V and 2 bases from J; junction bases left unmatched: 10. Germline V gene lookup returns CDR1 SQVTM and CDR2 ANQGSEA. The CDR3 protein is CSLRRQGGTYNEQFF. The CDR3 nucleotides read TGCAGCCTCAGACGACAGGGGGGAACCTACAATGAGCAGTTCTTC.

This clone was detected only once. V and J are TRBV5-5 and TRBJ2-7; D perhaps matches TRBD1 (7 bases). V lost 4 bases to trimming and J lost 6 bases, with 17 bases between them. This CDR3 comprises 14 residues. The germline V gene encodes CDR1 SGHKS and CDR2 YYEKEE (reference sequence). The DNA of the CDR3 is TGTGCCAGCAGCGCACAGGGGTCGGGGGTCGAGCAGTACTTC. Translation gives CASSAQGSGVEQYF.

V is TRBV18 and J is TRBJ1-1; 9 positions agree with TRBD1. Germline V gene lookup returns CDR1 KGHSH and CDR2 LQKENI. The CDR3 has 15 residues. The J segment lost 5 bases and the V segment lost 2 bases, leaving 6 bases of the junction unmatched. The CDR3 spells CASSPAGQGKTEAFF. In nucleotides, the CDR3 is TGTGCCAGCTCACCAGCCGGACAGGGGAAGACTGAAGCTTTCTTT.

The chain recombines TRBV6-5 with TRBJ2-7; 8 nucleotides align to TRBD2. The CDR3 loop spans 16 amino acids. Unmatched junction bases numbered 7, after V lost 0 bases and J lost 3 bases. CDR1 is MNHEY and CDR2 is SVGAGI in the germline V gene. CDR3 nucleotides: TGTGCCAGCAGTTACTCGATAGGCGGGAGGAGCTACGAGCAGTACTTC. The encoded protein is CASSYSIGGRSYEQYF.

This clone was counted only a few times. V gene TRBV6-1 combines with J gene TRBJ2-1; the match to TRBD1 covers 9 bases. The CDR3 runs 15 residues. With V trimmed by 3 bases and J by 8 bases, 8 bases remained unmatched. Germline CDR1 and CDR2: MNHNS and SASEGT. The CDR3 here is CASSETGTGFDEQFF. CDR3 DNA sequence: TGTGCCAGCAGTGAGACCGGGACAGGGTTCGATGAGCAGTTCTTC.

This rearrangement joins TRBV7-3 to TRBJ2-2; D could derive from TRBD1 or TRBD2 (6 bases each). Germline V gene lookup returns CDR1 SGHTA and CDR2 FQGTGA. This CDR3 is built from 15 residues. Trimming stripped 0 bases from V and 7 bases from J, with 12 bases between. The CDR3 coding sequence is TGTGCCAGCAGCTTAACGGCTGGGGGGCACGGGGAGCTGTTTTTT. This gives the protein CASSLTAGGHGELFF.

This clone was counted between two and nine times. This chain joins TRBV11-2 and TRBJ2-1, with D maybe TRBD2 (6 bases). This CDR3 is built from 14 residues. V was trimmed by 5 bases and J by 9 bases, leaving 17 bases between them. The germline gives CDR1 SGHAT, CDR2 FQNNGV. CDR3 nucleotides: TGTGCCAGCAGCCGCGGGCGCGGGAATCTTGAGCAGTTCTTC. Translation: CASSRGRGNLEQFF.

This chain links TRBV11-2 with TRBJ2-5; 7 bases are shared with TRBD1. The ends lost 5 bases at V and 4 bases at J; junction bases unmatched: 7. CDR3 size: 14 residues. Germline assignment: CDR1 SGHAT and CDR2 FQNNGV. The CDR3 protein is CASSPRQGRETQYF. Written as DNA, the CDR3 is TGTGCCAGCAGCCCCAGACAGGGCAGAGAGACCCAGTACTTC.

This clone appeared once. The rearrangement uses TRBV5-3 and TRBJ2-7, with 7 bases matching TRBD2. TRBV5-3 is recorded as an ORF, its role being uncertain. V shed 3 bases, J shed 4 bases, and the junction held 16 bases outside the gene matches. The CDR3 is made up of 17 amino acids. CDR3 DNA sequence: TGTGCCAGAAGCTATCCCCGGGGGGAGTCAGAGGATTACGAGCAGTACTTC. The encoded protein is CARSYPRGESEDYEQYF.

This clone appeared once. V gene TRBV11-3 combines with J gene TRBJ2-1; TRBD2 is a possible D gene (7 bases). V lost 5 bases, J lost 5 bases, and 16 bases lay in between. Germline V gene sequence: CDR1 SGHNT, CDR2 YENEEA. The CDR3 has 15 amino acids. The CDR3, as DNA: TGTGCCAGCAGCCCGGGACACCGGGGGGACAATGAGCAGTTCTTC. Its translation: CASSPGHRGDNEQFF.

The chain carries TRBV30 and TRBJ2-1; D is perhaps TRBD2 (6 bases). From germline, CDR1 is GTSNPN and CDR2 SVGIG (reference sequence). The CDR3 has 16 residues. V was clipped by 1 base and J by 4 bases, with 17 bases between them. The DNA of the CDR3 is TGTGCCTGGAGTGCCGGACTTCTCGGGGGATACAATGAGCAGTTCTTC. Amino acids: CAWSAGLLGGYNEQFF.

The chain carries TRBV6-1 and TRBJ2-3, with TRBD2 matching over 8 bases. The V gene's germline CDR1 is MNHNS and CDR2 SASEGT. This CDR3 has 13 residues. V shed 8 bases, J shed 5 bases, and the junction held 6 bases outside the gene matches. The CDR3 nucleotides are TGTGCCAGCCAACGGGGGGGCCTAGATACGCAGTATTTT. As protein: CASQRGGLDTQYF.

This clone was observed a handful of times. The chain carries TRBV19 and TRBJ2-2; D remains unclear. The CDR3 has 15 residues. Germline CDR1 LNHDA, CDR2 SQIVND (reference sequence). Trimming cost V 7 bases and J 2 bases, with 14 bases left between them. CDR3 nucleotide sequence: TGTGCCAGTACTAGGGAACTCCCCAACACCGGGGAGCTGTTTTTT. It translates to CASTRELPNTGELFF.

Only a few counts were recorded for this clone. V usage is TRBV27 and J usage is TRBJ2-1, with 8 bases matching TRBD1. From germline, CDR1 is MNHEY and CDR2 SMNVEV (reference sequence). Trimming at V came to 5 bases and at J to 6 bases, leaving 9 bases not matched to a gene. The CDR3 length is 15 residues. The DNA of the CDR3 is TGTGCCAGCAGTGTTTCCAGGGGGCTCCTCAATGAGCAGTTCTTC. Residues: CASSVSRGLLNEQFF.

The J gene is TRBJ2-5, the V gene TRBV5-1, with D maybe TRBD1 (6 bases). The CDR3 covers 14 residues. CDR1 and CDR2 from the germline V gene are SGHRS and YFSETQ. Trimming shortened V by 0 bases and J by 1 base, and 7 bases separated the two germline ends. The CDR3 nucleotides read TGCGCCAGCAGCTTGGACAGGGTCCAAGAGACCCAGTACTTC. As protein: CASSLDRVQETQYF.

The rearrangement links TRBV29-1 to TRBJ1-2, with 7 bases fitting TRBD1. This CDR3 contains 13 residues. CDR1 is SQVTM, CDR2 ANQGSEA, per germline. Trimming removed 7 bases from V and 7 bases from J; junction bases left unmatched: 12. The CDR3 nucleotides are TGCAGCGCCCTAATTTCCCAGGGGGGTGGCTACACCTTC. Translation gives CSALISQGGGYTF.

The rearrangement uses TRBV21-1 and TRBJ1-2. TRBV21-1 is a documented pseudogene. This CDR3 comprises 17 residues. The CDR3 loop reads CASSKIGKTSFNYGYTF. The CDR3, as DNA: TGTGCCAGCAGCAAAATAGGTAAGACCTCGTTTAACTATGGCTACACCTTC.